This passage covers 9 T cell receptor beta chains from one sample sequenced in a study of blood T cell repertoires in COVID-19. Assay used: immunoSEQ multiplex PCR; TCRdb lists only in-frame clones, some missing. The table shows around 250,000 clones, with 91% occurring only once. The specimen was PBMCs or T cells enriched from blood (not recorded which). Every receptor here comes from a man in his forties or fifties who had been exposed to COVID-19.

The V gene is TRBV20-1, the J gene TRBJ2-1; maybe TRBD1 (6 bases). Germline loops: CDR1 DFQATT, CDR2 SNEGSKA (reference sequence). This CDR3 has 11 amino acids. The V end was cut by 6 bases, the J end by 10 bases, with 13 bases between. CDR3 amino acids: CSARAQGEQFF. The DNA of the CDR3 is TGCAGTGCCCGGGCCCAGGGGGAGCAGTTCTTC.

This clone showed up many times. The chain joins TRBV7-3 to TRBJ2-7; D is undetermined. CDR3 length: 12 residues. V was clipped by 7 bases and J by 3 bases, with 10 bases between them. CDR1 is SGHTA and CDR2 is FQGTGA in the germline V gene. The CDR3 nucleotides are TGTGCCAGCATCCCGACTGGCTACGAGCAGTACTTC. It codes for CASIPTGYEQYF.

V usage is TRBV4-1 and J usage is TRBJ2-6; 8 bases agree with TRBD1. The V and J ends lost 1 base and 2 bases, in that order; junction bases with no gene match: 7. CDR3 size: 18 residues. The germline gives CDR1 MGHRA, CDR2 YSYEKL. CDR3 region: CASSQAVPGGAGANVLTF. The CDR3 bases are TGCGCCAGCAGCCAAGCGGTCCCAGGGGGCGCTGGGGCCAACGTCCTGACTTTC.

The V call is TRBV19, the J call TRBJ1-2; D gene ambiguous. The V end was cut by 4 bases, the J end by 5 bases, with 23 bases between. The CDR3 loop spans 17 amino acids. Germline V CDR1 and CDR2: LNHDA, SQIVND (reference sequence). This CDR3 is CASSSLFVLGETYGYTF. CDR3 DNA sequence: TGTGCCAGTAGTAGTCTTTTTGTTCTTGGGGAGACTTATGGCTACACCTTC.

Only one count was recorded for this clone. The chain joins TRBV21-1 to TRBJ2-7; no check of the table's D call, TRBD1, against the DNA was made. TRBV21-1 is flagged as a pseudogene. The length of the CDR3 is 19 residues. CDR3 sequence reads: CASSTTPTGFRDPSYEQYF. The DNA for the CDR3 is TGTGCCAGCAGCACGACGCCCACAGGGTTTCGGGACCCTTCCTACGAGCAGTACTTC.

The chain joins TRBV11-3 to TRBJ2-3; no firm D call. Per germline, CDR1 SGHNT and CDR2 YENEEA. The CDR3 extends over 14 amino acids. V shed 3 bases and J shed 6 bases, with 13 bases lying between them. The CDR3: CASSFSEVLDTQYF. CDR3 DNA: TGTGCCAGCAGCTTCTCTGAGGTTTTGGATACGCAGTATTTT.

This clone was seen just once. CDR3 loop: CASTHQGAPNTEAFF. The DNA for the CDR3 is TGTGCCAGTACCCACCAGGGGGCCCCGAACACTGAAGCTTTCTTT. The V call is TRBV19, the J call TRBJ1-1; 8 bases are a match to TRBD1. CDR3 size: 15 residues. Germline loops: CDR1 LNHDA, CDR2 SQIVND (reference sequence). The junction had 8 bases not matched to a gene; V was cut back by 7 bases and J by 1 base.

This clone is a singleton in its sample. This chain joins TRBV6-2 or TRBV6-3 and TRBJ2-3; 7 bases line up with TRBD2. The CDR3 has 15 residues. The germline V gene encodes CDR1 MNHEY and CDR2 SVGEGT. The ends lost 5 bases at V and 7 bases at J; junction bases unmatched: 12. CDR3 nucleotides: TGTGCCAGCAGTCCCCGCCCCAGCGGGATAAATACGCAGTATTTT. This translates into CASSPRPSGINTQYF.

This chain uses TRBV5-8 with TRBJ1-5, with no clear D. Trimming took 0 bases from V and 0 from J, leaving 7 bases between them. Germline CDR1 and CDR2: SGHTS and YDEGEE. The CDR3 covers 15 residues. The CDR3 DNA reads TGTGCCAGCAGCTTGGGGCAGATTAGCAATCAGCCCCAGCATTTT. Amino acids: CASSLGQISNQPQHF.